A single sample is the source of the 10 T cell receptor beta chains below, sequenced in a study of T cells after somatic rescue of genetic block. Sequenced by immunoSEQ multiplex PCR; TCRdb stores in-frame clones only, minus some. The table has about 68,000 clones, 85% to 95% seen once; the top ten hold around 3%. Material: peripheral blood mononuclear cells (PBMCs). Receptors were obtained from a man in his forties.

This chain connects TRBV23-1 to TRBJ2-2; the D is unclear. TRBV23-1 is treated as an ORF (open reading frame) with a function not yet certain. This CDR3 region has 9 residues. The V end lost 10 bases, the J end lost 7 bases, and 4 bases lay between the germline ends. The CDR3 DNA is TGCGCCATCCTCGGGGAGCTGTTTTTT. Its protein is CAILGELFF.

The chain uses TRBV30 and TRBJ2-7; TRBD1 matches 7 bases. Germline CDR1 GTSNPN, CDR2 SVGIG (reference sequence). The CDR3 contains 13 residues. Unmatched junction bases numbered 3, after V lost 4 bases and J lost 0 bases. CDR3 sequence (DNA): TGTGCCTGGACGACAGGGAACTCCTACGAGCAGTACTTC. Protein sequence: CAWTTGNSYEQYF.

The V and J genes are TRBV6-5 and TRBJ1-6; TRBD1 is a possible D gene (5 bases). This CDR3 region has 15 residues. Trimming took 7 bases from V and 10 from J, leaving 20 bases between them. The germline gives CDR1 MNHEY, CDR2 SVGAGI. CDR3 protein: CASKLGARVRSPLHF. CDR3 in DNA: TGTGCCAGCAAACTCGGGGCCAGGGTTCGCTCACCCCTCCACTTT.

J is TRBJ2-5 and V is TRBV4-2, with TRBD1 matching 10 bases. The CDR3 spans 15 residues. J was trimmed by 2 bases and V by 1 base; bases with no gene match: 1. In germline, CDR1 is LGHNA, CDR2 YNFKEQ. The CDR3 here is CASSQGDRGQETQYF. CDR3 bases: TGTGCCAGCAGCCAAGGGGACAGGGGTCAAGAGACCCAGTACTTC.

The rearrangement links TRBV9 to TRBJ1-1, with D perhaps TRBD1 (5 bases). Trimming took off 2 bases at V and 0 bases at J, with 11 bases between the two ends. Germline loops: CDR1 SGDLS, CDR2 YYNGEE. This CDR3 is 15 amino acids long. Here the CDR3 reads CASSVAGFMNTEAFF. Here the CDR3 DNA reads TGTGCCAGCAGCGTTGCAGGGTTCATGAACACTGAAGCTTTCTTT.

V is TRBV25-1 and J is TRBJ1-1; D gene unclear. The CDR3 totals 14 residues. Trimming cost V 4 bases and J 4 bases, with 13 bases left between them. Germline V gene data show CDR1 as MGHDK and CDR2 as SYGVNS. CDR3 DNA: TGTGCCAGCAGTGCCCGCCGGGATAGCACTGAAGCTTTCTTT. It codes for CASSARRDSTEAFF.

This chain uses TRBV2 with TRBJ2-7, with 9 bases lining up with TRBD1. V trimming: 3 bases; J trimming: 1 base; junction bases outside the gene matches: 4. CDR3 length: 15 residues. Per the germline V gene, CDR1 is SNHLY and CDR2 is FYNNEI. CDR3 region: CASSDEGTGSYEQYF. Here the CDR3 DNA reads TGTGCCAGCAGTGATGAGGGGACAGGGTCCTACGAGCAGTACTTC.

The V and J genes are TRBV5-5 and TRBJ2-5, with 7 bases identical to TRBD1. V lost 1 base, J lost 1 base, and 4 bases stayed unmatched. Germline CDR1 reads SGHKS; CDR2 reads YYEKEE (reference sequence). The CDR3 length is 15 residues. The CDR3 region has the DNA TGTGCCAGCAGCTTGCTACGACAGGGCCAAGAGACCCAGTACTTC. It is translated as CASSLLRQGQETQYF.

This chain links TRBV12-5 with TRBJ2-7; 10 bases match TRBD1. This CDR3 comprises 15 residues. Trimming took 6 bases from V and 4 from J; bases not matched to a gene: 9. CDR1 and CDR2 from the germline V gene are LGHNT and FRNRAP. The chain's CDR3 is CASGAGTGASYEQYF. DNA of the CDR3: TGTGCTAGTGGAGCCGGGACAGGGGCTTCGTACGAGCAGTACTTC.

This clone has just one count. The chain links TRBV4-1 to TRBJ2-5, with D perhaps TRBD2 (7 bases). CDR1 is MGHRA, CDR2 YSYEKL, per germline. The CDR3 is 13 amino acids. The V and J ends lost 5 bases and 5 bases respectively, with 12 bases between them. This CDR3 is CASSRGGHETQYF. CDR3 DNA sequence: TGCGCCAGCAGCAGGGGGGGGCATGAGACCCAGTACTTC.